Described below is a single T cell receptor (beta chain) sequence and its context. This receptor's antigen is unknown. No much larger clonotype is one base removed from it; base qualities were not supplied. These data originate in a study of T cell responses to AZD1222 COVID-19 vaccine (dated by TCRdb to the early 2020s). Context from the whole study: AZD1222 recipients with second doses at about 4 weeks or about 12 weeks were pooled, because spike-specific TCR depth and breadth did not differ between schedules. A total of 233 trial participants underwent TCR sequencing, of whom about 200 received two doses of AZD1222 and around 26 received two doses of the MenACWY control vaccine. Trial participants were enrolled by age into 18-55, 56-69 and 70-plus year subgroups, with approximately 150, 28 and 58 TCR-sequenced participants respectively.

This specimen's time point label, per the study, means: baseline before first vaccination. Vaccinee samples were obtained from the UK trials COV001 and COV002, which included a single-blind randomized controlled phase 2/3 trial of AZD1222 (ChAdOx1 nCoV-19) in healthy adults. For TCRbeta chain sequencing, PBMC samples were collected from trial participants at day 0 and at day 28 after the second dose. Results and caveats for the whole study, not just this receptor: Participants were mostly white British and included more females than males, and it was suggested by the authors that clonal diversity may have been underestimated. Reportedly, close to half of the unique spike-specific TCRs recognized epitopes lying outside the regions that are mutated in the B.1.351 and B.1.1.7 variants. The 56-69-year group was small, and its depth increase did not reach significance, likely because of low power. Spike-specific TCR breadth and depth rose significantly after two AZD1222 doses compared with day 0 and with MenACWY recipients. Conclusions about previously exposed vaccinees were limited because only six or seven AZD1222 recipients were SARS-CoV-2 seropositive at baseline. Because no samples from the day 14 peak response were available, repertoires could be characterized only after the peak T cell response. The whole spike protein was spanned by vaccine-associated CD4 TCRs, and dominant responses were seen in regions 160-218 and 743-854.

The germline V gene specifies SGHTA as CDR1 and FQGNSA as CDR2. V is clipped by 8 bases and J by 2 bases, and the sequence between their germline boundaries is 10 bases long. The CDR3 covers 13 residues, taking in both the cysteine and the phenylalanine. Only CDR3 DNA is held: 39 bases, read in frame from base 1. The CDR3 regions of human TCRbeta chains were analyzed by immunosequencing. Regarding the original processing steps: TCRs in the repertoires were compared against a reference library of SARS-CoV-2-specific TCRs that had been generated with the MIRA antigen-specificity platform. Breadth was defined as the fraction of unique TCRs that were SARS-CoV-2-associated, and depth was defined as the fraction of total T cells that were SARS-CoV-2-associated. Using the MIRA data, each spike-specific TCR was mapped to the spike region that the TCR reacts to and placed in a CD4 or CD8 class. Log10-transformed breadth and depth values were compared by one-way ANOVA with Sidak's multiple comparisons tests. In its TCRdb copy, this immuneACCESS table keeps in-frame sequences only and misses some clones. Where compared with another copy, unresolved V genes explain less than half of these, and the others have no known cause. V, J and clone size were drawn from that table, and D and trimming were deduced from the DNA. Here the sample has approximately 200,000 clones; 80% to 90% occur a single time. The top ten clones comprise 6% to 8.5% of the sample.

The specimen was peripheral blood, collected on day 0 of AZD1222 vaccination. The chain is assembled from TRBV7-2 and TRBJ1-5, with a weak D call of TRBD1 (5 bases match). The TCR was taken from an adult in good health. The CDR3: CASGGLGNQPQHF. The bases read TGTGCCAGCGGGGGTCTGGGCAATCAGCCCCAGCATTTT.